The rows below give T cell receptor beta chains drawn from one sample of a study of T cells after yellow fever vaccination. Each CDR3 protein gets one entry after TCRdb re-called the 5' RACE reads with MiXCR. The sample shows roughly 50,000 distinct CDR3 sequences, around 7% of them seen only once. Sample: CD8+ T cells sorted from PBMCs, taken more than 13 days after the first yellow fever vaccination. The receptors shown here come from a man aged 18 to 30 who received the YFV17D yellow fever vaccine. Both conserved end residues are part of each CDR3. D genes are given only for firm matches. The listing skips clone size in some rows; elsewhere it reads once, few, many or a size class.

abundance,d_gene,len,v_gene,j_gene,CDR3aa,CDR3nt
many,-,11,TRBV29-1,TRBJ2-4,CSGTGENIQYF,TGCAGCGGCACGGGGGAAAACATTCAGTACTTC
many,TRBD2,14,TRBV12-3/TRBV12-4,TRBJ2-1,CALAGASSYNEQFF,TGTGCCCTAGCGGGGGCCAGCTCCTACAATGAGCAGTTCTTC
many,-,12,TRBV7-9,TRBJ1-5,CASSQLGEPQHF,TGTGCCAGCAGCCAACTGGGAGAGCCCCAGCATTTT
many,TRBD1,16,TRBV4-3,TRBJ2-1,CASSPMPGQGLNEQFF,TGCGCCAGCAGCCCTATGCCGGGACAGGGACTCAATGAGCAGTTCTTC
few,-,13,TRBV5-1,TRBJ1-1,CASRLGVGTEAFF,TGCGCCAGCAGGCTGGGGGTTGGTACTGAAGCTTTCTTT
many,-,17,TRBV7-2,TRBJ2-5,CASNSPSGPASLETQYF,TGTGCCAGCAACTCCCCGTCGGGGCCCGCGAGTTTGGAGACCCAGTACTTC
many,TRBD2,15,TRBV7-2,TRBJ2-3,CASSRPGTSPDTQYF,TGTGCCAGCAGCCGTCCCGGGACTAGTCCAGATACGCAGTATTTT
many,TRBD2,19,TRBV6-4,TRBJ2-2,CASSHPRGKRGGSTGELFF,TGTGCCAGCAGTCACCCTAGGGGCAAGCGGGGGGGCAGTACCGGGGAGCTGTTTTTT
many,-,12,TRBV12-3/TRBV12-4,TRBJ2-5,CASSFGQETQYF,TGTGCCAGCAGTTTTGGGCAAGAGACCCAGTACTTC
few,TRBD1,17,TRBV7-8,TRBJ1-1,CASSPSTGVAVNTEAFF,TGTGCCAGCAGCCCGTCCACAGGGGTCGCGGTGAACACTGAAGCTTTCTTT
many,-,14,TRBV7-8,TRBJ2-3,CASSLSGGLGTQYF,TGTGCCAGCAGCTTAAGTGGGGGTCTAGGCACGCAGTATTTT
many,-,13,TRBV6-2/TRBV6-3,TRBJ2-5,CASSSTNQETQYF,TGTGCCAGCAGTTCGACCAACCAAGAGACCCAGTACTTC
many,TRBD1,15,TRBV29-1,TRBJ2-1,CSVELTGNSYNEQFF,TGCAGCGTTGAATTGACAGGGAACTCCTACAATGAGCAGTTCTTC
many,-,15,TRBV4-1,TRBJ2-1,CASSQGLGTYNEQFF,TGCGCCAGCAGCCAAGGGTTGGGAACATACAATGAGCAGTTCTTC
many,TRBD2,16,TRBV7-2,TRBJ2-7,CASSLPSGYSSYEQYF,TGTGCCAGCAGCTTGCCTAGCGGGTATAGCTCCTACGAGCAGTACTTC
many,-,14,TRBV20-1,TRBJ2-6,CSARTFSGANVLTF,TGCAGTGCTAGGACTTTTTCTGGGGCCAACGTCCTGACTTTC
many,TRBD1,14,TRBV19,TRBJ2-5,CASSITGGGETQYF,TGTGCCAGTAGTATAACAGGGGGCGGAGAGACCCAGTACTTC
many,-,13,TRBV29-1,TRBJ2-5,CSVEGLPVETQYF,TGCAGCGTTGAAGGACTTCCTGTGGAGACCCAGTACTTC
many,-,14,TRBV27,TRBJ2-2,CASSLLGISGELFF,TGTGCCAGCAGTTTATTAGGGATTTCCGGGGAGCTGTTTTTT
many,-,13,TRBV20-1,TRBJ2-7,CSARGQGGYEQYF,TGCAGTGCTAGAGGTCAGGGAGGCTACGAGCAGTACTTC
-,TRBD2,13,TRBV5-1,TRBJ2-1,CASRPGLAHEQFF,TGCGCCAGCAGACCAGGACTAGCCCATGAGCAGTTCTTC
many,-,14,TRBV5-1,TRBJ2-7,CASSLAGSSYEQYF,TGCGCCAGCAGCTTGGCCGGTAGCTCCTACGAGCAGTACTTC
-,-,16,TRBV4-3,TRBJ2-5,CASSQRRGLTGETQYF,TGCGCCAGCAGCCAACGGCGAGGGTTAACAGGAGAGACCCAGTACTTC
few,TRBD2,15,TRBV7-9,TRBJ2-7,CASSSPGGGSYEQYF,TGTGCCAGCAGTAGCCCCGGGGGGGGCTCCTACGAGCAGTACTTC
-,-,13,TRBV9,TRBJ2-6,CASSVSGANVLTF,TGTGCCAGCAGCGTTTCTGGGGCCAACGTCCTGACTTTC
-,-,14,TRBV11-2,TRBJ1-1,CASSSPAGSPEAFF,TGTGCCAGCAGCTCCCCGGCAGGGTCGCCTGAAGCTTTCTTT
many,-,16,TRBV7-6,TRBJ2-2,CASSFAPFWNTGELFF,TGTGCCAGCAGCTTTGCCCCCTTCTGGAACACCGGGGAGCTGTTTTTT
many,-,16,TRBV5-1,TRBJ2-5,CASSLALPRQRETQYF,TGCGCCAGCAGCTTGGCCCTACCTAGGCAGAGGGAGACCCAGTACTTC
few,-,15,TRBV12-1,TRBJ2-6,CASSLRLPGANVLTF,TGTGCCAGCAGCTTGAGGCTCCCTGGGGCCAACGTCCTGACTTTC
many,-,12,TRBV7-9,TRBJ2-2,CAGRGNTGELFF,TGTGCCGGACGGGGGAACACCGGGGAGCTGTTTTTT
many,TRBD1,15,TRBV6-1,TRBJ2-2,CASRAGTGNTGELFF,TGTGCCAGCAGAGCCGGGACAGGAAACACCGGGGAGCTGTTTTTT
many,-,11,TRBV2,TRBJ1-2,CASSTGYRNTF,TGTGCCAGCAGTACAGGGTACCGCAACACCTTC
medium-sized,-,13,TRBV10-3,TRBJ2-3,CAISESDTDTQYF,TGTGCCATCAGTGAGTCGGACACAGATACGCAGTATTTT
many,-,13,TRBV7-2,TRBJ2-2,CASSPGPTGELFF,TGTGCCAGCAGCCCGGGACCGACCGGGGAGCTGTTTTTT
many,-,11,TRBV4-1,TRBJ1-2,CASSAGSGYTF,TGCGCCAGCAGCGCAGGGAGCGGCTACACCTTC
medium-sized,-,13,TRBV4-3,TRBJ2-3,CASSPPRADTQYF,TGCGCCAGCAGCCCCCCGAGGGCCGATACGCAGTATTTT
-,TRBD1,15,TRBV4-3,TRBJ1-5,CASSQQQGARQPQHF,TGCGCCAGCAGCCAGCAACAGGGGGCGAGACAGCCCCAGCATTTT
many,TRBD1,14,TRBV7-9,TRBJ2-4,CASSLGQGFGIQYF,TGTGCCAGCAGCCTGGGACAGGGCTTTGGCATTCAGTACTTC
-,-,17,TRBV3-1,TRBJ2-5,CACSQGSRLGAKETQYF,TGTGCCTGCAGCCAAGGATCTAGGTTGGGGGCTAAAGAGACCCAGTACTTC